A selection of T cell receptor beta chains follows, all from one sample in a study of blood T cells in healthy people across ages. TCRdb fed the 5' RACE reads into MiXCR, producing one record per CDR3 protein. The sample has 760,000 or so distinct CDR3 sequences, approximately 25% seen once. This sample was shared with a second study, whose subject was T cells of mothers and their children.

Sample: blood. Receptors originate from a boy aged 5-17 years in good health. The CDR3 runs from the conserved cysteine through the conserved F or W. The D gene is left open where the match is weak. Some rows have no size entry. The others give once, few or many, or a class for an expanded clone.

v_gene	abundance	d_gene	j_gene	CDR3nt	CDR3aa
TRBV14	.	.	TRBJ2-7	TGTGCCAGCAGCCAATCTAGGGGGGGCCCCTACTACGAGCAGTACTTC	CASSQSRGGPYYEQYF
TRBV15	.	.	TRBJ2-1	TGTGCCACCAGCAGAAAGGATTATCCAACTGAGCAGTTCTTC	CATSRKDYPTEQFF
TRBV27	few	TRBD1	TRBJ1-1	TGTGCCAGCAGTAACCTCCAACAGGGGCACACTGAAGCTTTCTTT	CASSNLQQGHTEAFF
TRBV21-1	few	.	TRBJ1-3	TGTGCCAGCAGCAAAGACGGGGCATCCGGAAACACCATATATTTT	CASSKDGASGNTIYF
TRBV6-5	.	TRBD1	TRBJ2-7	TGTGCCAGCACCAAAGACGGGACAGGGGCCGAGCAGTACTTC	CASTKDGTGAEQYF
TRBV6-5	few	TRBD1	TRBJ1-3	TGTGCCAGCAGTTACGGCCCCGGGACAGGGTCTGGAAACACCATATATTTT	CASSYGPGTGSGNTIYF
TRBV5-4	.	.	TRBJ1-1	TGTGCCAGCAGCACCTTACAGGGGAACACTGAAGCTTTCTTT	CASSTLQGNTEAFF
TRBV6-4	.	.	TRBJ2-1	TGTGCCAGCAGTCCCCGGTTAGCGATCGATGAGCAGTTCTTC	CASSPRLAIDEQFF
TRBV5-1	.	.	TRBJ1-3	TGCGCCAGCAGCTTTGGACCCAGCTCTGGAAACACCATATATTTT	CASSFGPSSGNTIYF
TRBV27	few	TRBD1	TRBJ1-2	TGTGCCAGCAGTTCGAACCCGGGACAGGGGTCCAACTATGGCTACACCTTC	CASSSNPGQGSNYGYTF
TRBV28	.	.	TRBJ2-3	TGTGCCAGCAGTTCGACGACTAGTATCACAGATACGCAGTATTTT	CASSSTTSITDTQYF
TRBV7-6	.	TRBD2	TRBJ2-1	TGTGCCAGCAGCCTCCTAGCGGGGGGCTGCAATGAGCAGTTCTTC	CASSLLAGGCNEQFF
TRBV29-1	few	.	TRBJ2-5	TGCAGCGCCGGGGGGCATGGGGCAGGGGGCAAAGAGACCCAGTACTTC	CSAGGHGAGGKETQYF
TRBV3-1	.	.	TRBJ2-7	TGTGCCAGCAGCCAAGAAATGGGGCCCTACGAGCAGTACTTC	CASSQEMGPYEQYF
TRBV2	.	.	TRBJ2-7	TGTGCCAGCAGTGAAATACAGGGAAGGAACCACGAGCAGTACTTC	CASSEIQGRNHEQYF
TRBV5-4	.	TRBD2	TRBJ2-5	TGTGCCAGCAGCTTGGCACTAGCGGTTAAAGAGACCCAGTACTTC	CASSLALAVKETQYF
TRBV29-1	.	.	TRBJ2-5	TGCAGCGTTGCCTCGGCGGGGACCCAAGAGACCCAGTACTTC	CSVASAGTQETQYF
TRBV7-3	.	.	TRBJ2-7	TGTGCCAGCAGCCAGGGACCTCTTAGTGAGCAGTACTTC	CASSQGPLSEQYF
TRBV7-8	many	TRBD2	TRBJ2-3	TGTGCCAGCAGCTTAGAGCGGGGACCCACAGATACGCAGTATTTT	CASSLERGPTDTQYF
TRBV11-2	.	.	TRBJ2-7	TGTGCCAGCAGCCCATCGGGACTGTTACACGAGCAGTACTTC	CASSPSGLLHEQYF
TRBV12-3/TRBV12-4	.	.	TRBJ2-3	TGTGCCAGCACCGATCCAGTGCTAGATACGCAGTATTTT	CASTDPVLDTQYF
TRBV7-9	few	.	TRBJ1-2	TGTGCCAGCAGCTTAGATACCCGGGGGGCGATCGGCTACACCTTC	CASSLDTRGAIGYTF
TRBV19	few	.	TRBJ2-1	TGTGCCAGTAGTATGTGGGGTGGGGATGAGCAGTTCTTC	CASSMWGGDEQFF
TRBV28	.	.	TRBJ2-7	TGTGCCAGCAGTTTGGTCCAGGAATTATACGAGCAGTCCTTC	CASSLVQELYEQSF
TRBV11-2	.	.	TRBJ2-1	TGTGCCAGCAGCTTAGATCTGAGTTGGGACGACTACAATGAGCAGTTCTTC	CASSLDLSWDDYNEQFF
TRBV10-3	.	TRBD1	TRBJ2-7	TGTGCCATCAGTGCCGGGACAGACTACGAGCAGTACTTC	CAISAGTDYEQYF
TRBV7-2	.	.	TRBJ1-1	TGTGCCAGCAGCTCCCAGTATGGCACTGAAGCTTTCTTT	CASSSQYGTEAFF
TRBV20-1	few	TRBD2	TRBJ2-1	TGCAGTGCTCGACTAGCGGGAAGTTTGAATGAGCAGTTCTTC	CSARLAGSLNEQFF
TRBV20-1	few	TRBD2	TRBJ2-1	TGCAGTGCTCCCTTGTGGGGGGGGAGAGGATACAATGAGCAGTTCTTC	CSAPLWGGRGYNEQFF
TRBV20-1	few	TRBD1	TRBJ1-1	TGCAGTGCAGAACAGGGGGGAACTGAAGCTTTCTTT	CSAEQGGTEAFF
TRBV20-1	.	.	TRBJ2-5	TGCAGTCCCACAGACCAAGAGACCCAGTACTTC	CSPTDQETQYF
TRBV28	few	.	TRBJ1-4	TGTGCCAGCAGCAGGGACGGGGGACGGAACGAAAAACTGTTTTTT	CASSRDGGRNEKLFF
TRBV4-1	.	.	TRBJ2-1	TGCGCCAGCAGCCAAGAGGCGGGCCGGAACAATGAGCAGTTCTTC	CASSQEAGRNNEQFF
TRBV27	few	.	TRBJ2-7	TGTGCCAGCAGTTTTGCAGGGTCTATGTCCTACGAGCAGTACTTC	CASSFAGSMSYEQYF
TRBV9	.	.	TRBJ2-3	TGTGCCAGCAGCGTAGGACAGGGTGCTAGCGCAGATACGCAGTATTTT	CASSVGQGASADTQYF
TRBV7-9	.	TRBD2	TRBJ2-3	TGTGCCAGCAGCTTACCGGGGGGGCCCCCAGATACGCAGTATTTT	CASSLPGGPPDTQYF
TRBV3-1	.	TRBD1	TRBJ1-6	TGTGCCAGCAGCCAAGGGACAGGGAATAGGAATTCACCCCTCCACTTT	CASSQGTGNRNSPLHF
TRBV21-1	few	.	TRBJ2-7	TGTGCCAGCAGCAAAGGGGGCAGGGGGTCCTACGAGCAGTACTTC	CASSKGGRGSYEQYF
TRBV11-3	few	.	TRBJ2-5	TGTGCCAGCAGCCCGAGGGGGGGGACCCAGTACTTC	CASSPRGGTQYF
TRBV12-3/TRBV12-4	many	TRBD2	TRBJ2-5	TGTGCCAGCAGCCCGGGACTAGCGGGTTTAGAGACCCAGTACTTC	CASSPGLAGLETQYF
TRBV7-9	.	.	TRBJ2-5	TGTGCCAGCAGCTTATGGCCCATGGAGGAGCGAGAGACCCAGTACTTC	CASSLWPMEERETQYF
TRBV3-1	.	.	TRBJ2-5	TGTGCCAGCAGCCAAGGGAGCGGCAAAGAGACCCAGTACTTC	CASSQGSGKETQYF
TRBV20-1	.	.	TRBJ2-1	TGCAGTGCTAGAGATGGGACGTACAATGAGCAGTTCTTC	CSARDGTYNEQFF
TRBV28	.	.	TRBJ2-7	TGTGCCAGCAGTTGGACTCACGAGCAGTACTTC	CASSWTHEQYF
TRBV29-1	few	TRBD1	TRBJ2-7	TGCAGCGGACAGGGGCCCCAATTCGGCGAGCAGTACTTC	CSGQGPQFGEQYF
TRBV9	.	TRBD2	TRBJ2-1	TGTGCCAGCAGCTCGGGACTAGCGGATTCCTACAATGAGCAGTTCTTC	CASSSGLADSYNEQFF
TRBV9	few	TRBD1	TRBJ2-7	TGTGCCAGCAGCATCCATGACAGGGGACCCTACGAGCAGTACTTC	CASSIHDRGPYEQYF
TRBV4-3	.	.	TRBJ2-1	TGCGCCAGCAGCCAAGATCTAGGGCGGGAGCAGTTCTTC	CASSQDLGREQFF
TRBV7-8	few	.	TRBJ2-7	TGTGCCAGCAGCTTAGGAGCGACCGGGAGTTCCTACGAGCAGTACTTC	CASSLGATGSSYEQYF
TRBV29-1	few	TRBD1	TRBJ2-4	TGCAGCGTAATCGCCGGGACAGGGGGGTATAGAGCCAAAAACATTCAGTACTTC	CSVIAGTGGYRAKNIQYF
TRBV2	.	.	TRBJ1-3	TGTGCCAGCAAAACCCTCAAAACTGGAAACACCATATATTTT	CASKTLKTGNTIYF
TRBV11-2	few	.	TRBJ2-1	TGTGCCAGCAGCTTAGGACGCTTAAGCTCCTACAATGAGCAGTTCTTC	CASSLGRLSSYNEQFF
TRBV7-3	few	.	TRBJ2-7	TGTGCCAGCAGCGTCTCCGGGGGAATCGCCTACGAGCAGTACTTC	CASSVSGGIAYEQYF
TRBV7-9	.	TRBD2	TRBJ2-1	TGTGCCAGCAGCTTCCCCGGGACTAGCGGGAAAAGCTCCTACAATGAGCAGTTCTTC	CASSFPGTSGKSSYNEQFF